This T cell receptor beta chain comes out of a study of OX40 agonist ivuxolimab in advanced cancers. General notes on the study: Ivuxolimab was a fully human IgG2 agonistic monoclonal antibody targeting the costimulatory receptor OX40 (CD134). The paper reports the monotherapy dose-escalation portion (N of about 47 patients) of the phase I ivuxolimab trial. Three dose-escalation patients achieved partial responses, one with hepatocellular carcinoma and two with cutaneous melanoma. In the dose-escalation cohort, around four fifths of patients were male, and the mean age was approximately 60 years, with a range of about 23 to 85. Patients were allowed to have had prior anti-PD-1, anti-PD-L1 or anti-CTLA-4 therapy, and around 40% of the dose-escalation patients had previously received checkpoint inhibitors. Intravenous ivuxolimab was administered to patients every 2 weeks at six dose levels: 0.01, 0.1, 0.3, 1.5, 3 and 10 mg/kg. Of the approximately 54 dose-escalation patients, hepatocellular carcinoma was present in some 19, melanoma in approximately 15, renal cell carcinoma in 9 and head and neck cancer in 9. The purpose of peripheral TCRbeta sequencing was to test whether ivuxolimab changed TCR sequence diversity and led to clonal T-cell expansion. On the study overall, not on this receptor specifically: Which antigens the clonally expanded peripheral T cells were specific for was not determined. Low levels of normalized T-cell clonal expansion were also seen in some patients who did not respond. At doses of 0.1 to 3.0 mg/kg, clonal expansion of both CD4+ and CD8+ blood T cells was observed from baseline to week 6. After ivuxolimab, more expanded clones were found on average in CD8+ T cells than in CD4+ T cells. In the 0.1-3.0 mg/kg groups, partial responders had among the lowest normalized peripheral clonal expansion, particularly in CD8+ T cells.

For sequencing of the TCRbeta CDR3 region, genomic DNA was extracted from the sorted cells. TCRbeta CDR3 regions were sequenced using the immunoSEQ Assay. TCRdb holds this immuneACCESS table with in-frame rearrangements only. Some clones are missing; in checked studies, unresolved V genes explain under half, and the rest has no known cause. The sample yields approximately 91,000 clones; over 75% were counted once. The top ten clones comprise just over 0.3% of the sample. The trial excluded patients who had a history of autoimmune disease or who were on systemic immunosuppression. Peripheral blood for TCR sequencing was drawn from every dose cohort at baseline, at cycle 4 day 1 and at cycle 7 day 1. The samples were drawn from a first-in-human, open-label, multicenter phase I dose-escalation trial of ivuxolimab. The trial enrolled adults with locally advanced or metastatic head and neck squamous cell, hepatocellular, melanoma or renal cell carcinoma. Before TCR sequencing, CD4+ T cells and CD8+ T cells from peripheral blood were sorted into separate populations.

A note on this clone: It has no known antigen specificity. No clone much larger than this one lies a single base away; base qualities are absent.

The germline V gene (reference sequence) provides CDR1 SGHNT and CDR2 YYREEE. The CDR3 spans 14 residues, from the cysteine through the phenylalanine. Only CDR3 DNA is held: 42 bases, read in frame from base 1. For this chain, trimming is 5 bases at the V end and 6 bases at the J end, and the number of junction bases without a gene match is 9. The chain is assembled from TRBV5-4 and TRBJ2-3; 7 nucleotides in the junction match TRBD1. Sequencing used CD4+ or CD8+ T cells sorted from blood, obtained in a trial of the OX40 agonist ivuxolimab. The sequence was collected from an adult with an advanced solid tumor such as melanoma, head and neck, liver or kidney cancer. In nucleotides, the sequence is TGTGCCAGCAGATTTCTACAGGGGAAGGATACGCAGTATTTT. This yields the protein CASRFLQGKDTQYF.